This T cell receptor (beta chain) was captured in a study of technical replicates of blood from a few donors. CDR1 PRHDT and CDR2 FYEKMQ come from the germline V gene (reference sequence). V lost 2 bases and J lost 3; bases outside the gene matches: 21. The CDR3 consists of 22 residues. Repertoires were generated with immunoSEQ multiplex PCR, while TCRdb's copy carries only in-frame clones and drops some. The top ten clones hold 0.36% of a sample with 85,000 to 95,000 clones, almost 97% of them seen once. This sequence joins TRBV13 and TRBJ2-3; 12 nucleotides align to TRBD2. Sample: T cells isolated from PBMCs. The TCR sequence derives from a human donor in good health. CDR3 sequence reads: CASSLFIPGLAGFQPGTDTQYF. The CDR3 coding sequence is TGTGCCAGCAGCTTATTCATCCCGGGACTAGCGGGTTTTCAACCAGGGACAGATACGCAGTATTTT.